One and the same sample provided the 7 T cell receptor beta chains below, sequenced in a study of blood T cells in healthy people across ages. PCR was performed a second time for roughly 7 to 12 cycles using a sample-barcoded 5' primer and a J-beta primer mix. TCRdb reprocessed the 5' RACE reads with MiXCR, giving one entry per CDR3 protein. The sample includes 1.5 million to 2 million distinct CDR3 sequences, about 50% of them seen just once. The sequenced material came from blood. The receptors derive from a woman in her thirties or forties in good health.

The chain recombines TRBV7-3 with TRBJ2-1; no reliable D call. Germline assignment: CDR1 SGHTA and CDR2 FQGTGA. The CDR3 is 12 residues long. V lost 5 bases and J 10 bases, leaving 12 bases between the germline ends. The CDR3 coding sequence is TGTGCCAGCAGCCTGGACGCGAGAGAGCAGTTCTTC. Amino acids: CASSLDAREQFF.

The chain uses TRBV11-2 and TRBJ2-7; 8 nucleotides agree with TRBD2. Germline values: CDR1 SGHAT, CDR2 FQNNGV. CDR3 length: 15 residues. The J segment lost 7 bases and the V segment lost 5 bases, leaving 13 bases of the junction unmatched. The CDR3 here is CASSLNPGLAGEQYF. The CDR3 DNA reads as TGTGCCAGCAGCCTGAATCCCGGACTAGCCGGGGAGCAGTACTTC. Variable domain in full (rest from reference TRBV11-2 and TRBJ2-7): EAGVAQSPRYKIIEKRQSVAFWCNPISGHATLYWYQQILGQGPKLLIQFQNNGVVDDSQLPKDRFSAERLKGVDSTLKIQPAKLEDSAVYLCASSLNPGLAGEQYFGPGTRLTVT.

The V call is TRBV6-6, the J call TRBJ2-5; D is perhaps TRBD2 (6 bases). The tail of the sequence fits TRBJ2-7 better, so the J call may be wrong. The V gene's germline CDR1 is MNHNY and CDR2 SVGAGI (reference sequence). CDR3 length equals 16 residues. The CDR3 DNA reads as TGTGCCAGCAGTTCAAGCGGGCCCCAAGCTTTCTACGAGCAGTACTTC. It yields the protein CASSSSGPQAFYEQYF.

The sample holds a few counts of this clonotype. CDR3 nucleotide sequence: TGCAGTGCTAGCCTCGGTCGGGGGGTTGCCAAAAACATTCAGTACTTC. This codes for CSASLGRGVAKNIQYF. This chain uses TRBV20-1 with TRBJ2-4; the match to TRBD2 covers 7 bases. The germline CDR1 and CDR2 sequences are DFQATT and SNEGSKA (reference sequence). The V and J ends lost 3 bases and 1 base, in that order; junction bases with no gene match: 9. CDR3 size: 16 residues.

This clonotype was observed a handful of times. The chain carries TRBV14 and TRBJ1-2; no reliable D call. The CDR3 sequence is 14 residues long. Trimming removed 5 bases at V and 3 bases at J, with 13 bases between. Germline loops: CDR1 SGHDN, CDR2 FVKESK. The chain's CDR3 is CASSKGGTDYGYTF. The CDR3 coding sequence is TGTGCCAGCAGCAAAGGTGGTACAGACTATGGCTACACCTTC.

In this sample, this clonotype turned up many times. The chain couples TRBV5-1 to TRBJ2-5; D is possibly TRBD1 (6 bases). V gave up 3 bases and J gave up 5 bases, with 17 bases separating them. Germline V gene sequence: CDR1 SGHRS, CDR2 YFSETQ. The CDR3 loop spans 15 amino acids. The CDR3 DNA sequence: TGCGCCAGCAGCTGGGGGCTTCGGACAGAGGAGACCCAGTACTTC. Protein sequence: CASSWGLRTEETQYF.

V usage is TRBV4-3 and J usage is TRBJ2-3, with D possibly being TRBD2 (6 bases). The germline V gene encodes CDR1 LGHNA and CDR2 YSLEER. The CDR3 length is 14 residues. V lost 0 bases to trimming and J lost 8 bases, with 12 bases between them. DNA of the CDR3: TGCGCCAGCAGCCAAGAGACTAGTAGGGGTACGCAGTATTTT. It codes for CASSQETSRGTQYF.